Following are 31 T cell receptor beta chains from one sample sequenced in a study of shared clonotypes between healthy human individuals. TCRdb's copy holds only in-frame clones and misses some; the assay was immunoSEQ multiplex PCR. The table lists about 1 million clones, about 75% of them singletons, with roughly 1.5% in the top ten. Material for sequencing was memory CD4+ T cells sorted from blood. Subset given: CD45RA-negative fraction. These receptors were collected from a man aged 18 to 29 in good health.

This clone has a count of ten or more. The chain employs TRBV2 and TRBJ1-5; the match to TRBD1 covers 9 bases. The V and J ends lost 5 bases and 1 base, in that order; junction bases with no gene match: 18. CDR3 length: 20 residues. CDR1 and CDR2 (germline): SNHLY, FYNNEI. In DNA form, the CDR3 reads TGTGCCAGCAGTCTCAGATCGGCCGGGACAGGGAAGGGAAGCAATCAGCCCCAGCATTTT. Amino acids: CASSLRSAGTGKGSNQPQHF.

The genes are TRBV9 and TRBJ1-3; D gene unclear. Germline-derived CDR1 and CDR2 are SGDLS and YYNGEE. V shed 4 bases and J shed 2 bases, with 10 bases lying between them. The CDR3 consists of 14 residues. The DNA for the CDR3 is TGTGCCAGCAGCCCGGTGCATGCTGGAAACACCATATATTTT. It encodes CASSPVHAGNTIYF.

The V gene is TRBV5-1, the J gene TRBJ2-1; TRBD2 aligns across 7 bases. The length of the CDR3 is 15 residues. Germline V gives CDR1 SGHRS, CDR2 YFSETQ. J lost 8 bases, V lost 0 bases, and 8 bases had no gene match. As DNA, the CDR3 is TGCGCCAGCAGCTTGGAGCGGGGCGGATGGGATGAGCAGTTCTTC. This translates into CASSLERGGWDEQFF. Using reference TRBV5-1 and TRBJ2-1 for the parts outside the CDR3, the full variable domain is KAGVTQTPRYLIKTRGQQVTLSCSPISGHRSVSWYQQTPGQGLQFLFEYFSETQRNKGNFPGRFSGRQFSNSRSEMNVSTLELGDSALYLCASSLERGGWDEQFFGPGTRLTVL.

For this clone: Other DNA sequences in this specimen translate into the identical CDR3. The chain employs TRBV7-2 and TRBJ1-5; D not resolved. CDR1 SGHTA and CDR2 FQGNSA come from the germline V gene. The germline V and J ends were trimmed by 1 base and 3 bases, with 10 bases remaining between them. This CDR3 contains 15 residues. CDR3 nucleotide sequence: TGTGCCAGCAGCTTAGGGCGGGGAGCCAATCAGCCCCAGCATTTT. This encodes CASSLGRGANQPQHF.

This chain links TRBV21-1 with TRBJ2-2; the table's D call TRBD2 went unverified against the DNA. TRBV21-1 is a pseudogene segment. The CDR3 runs to 15 residues. The CDR3 is CASSKRGADTGELFF. The CDR3 nucleotides are TGTGCCAGCAGCAAACGGGGGGCGGACACCGGGGAGCTGTTTTTT.

The chain uses TRBV5-1 and TRBJ2-3; no clear D. The CDR3 is made up of 13 amino acids. Trimming took 6 bases from V and 6 from J, leaving 14 bases between them. From germline, CDR1 is SGHRS and CDR2 YFSETQ. The CDR3 loop reads CASNDAAVDTQYF. CDR3 nucleotide sequence: TGCGCCAGCAACGATGCGGCGGTGGATACGCAGTATTTT.

The V gene is TRBV7-2, the J gene TRBJ2-2; 7 bases align to TRBD2. Germline CDR1 reads SGHTA; CDR2 reads FQGNSA. This CDR3 is built from 17 residues. The junction had 7 bases not matched to a gene; V was cut back by 1 base and J by 2 bases. CDR3 protein: CASSLVVASGNTGELFF. CDR3 in DNA: TGTGCCAGCAGCTTAGTCGTGGCTAGCGGAAACACCGGGGAGCTGTTTTTT.

V usage is TRBV27 and J usage is TRBJ2-3, with 7 bases lining up with TRBD1. The J segment lost 3 bases and the V segment lost 10 bases, leaving 7 bases of the junction unmatched. The CDR3 is 13 amino acids. Germline assignment: CDR1 MNHEY and CDR2 SMNVEV (reference sequence). This CDR3 reads CATRPRGTDTQYF. CDR3 DNA: TGTGCCACCCGGCCCAGGGGGACAGATACGCAGTATTTT.

This sequence joins TRBV6-5 and TRBJ1-1; the D gene is possibly TRBD1 (5 bases). The CDR3 sequence is 14 residues long. With 3 bases removed from V and 1 base from J, the gap between germline ends came to 9 bases. The germline V gene has CDR1 MNHEY and CDR2 SVGAGI. CDR3 sequence reads: CASSYRQPNTEAFF. CDR3 in DNA: TGTGCCAGCAGTTATCGACAGCCGAACACTGAAGCTTTCTTT.

The V call is TRBV5-1, the J call TRBJ2-6; weak D call: TRBD1 (6 bases). V shed 3 bases and J shed 0 bases, with 13 bases lying between them. The CDR3 extends over 17 amino acids. Germline values: CDR1 SGHRS, CDR2 YFSETQ. The CDR3 loop is CASSYRDTNSGANVLTF. The CDR3 DNA follows: TGCGCCAGCAGCTACCGGGACACAAACTCTGGGGCCAACGTCCTGACTTTC.

The chain combines TRBV5-1 with TRBJ2-7; 9 bases line up with TRBD2. The CDR3 length is 13 residues. The germline gives CDR1 SGHRS, CDR2 YFSETQ. V gave up 7 bases and J gave up 4 bases; unmatched junction bases: 6. CDR3 in amino acids: CASRRGGTYEQYF. The CDR3 DNA is TGCGCCAGCCGGCGGGGGGGAACGTACGAGCAGTACTTC.

V and J are TRBV7-2 and TRBJ2-5, with D possibly TRBD1 on 8 matching bases. Germline CDR1 SGHTA, CDR2 FQGNSA. This CDR3 has 14 residues. Trimming pared 5 bases from V and 4 bases from J, leaving 14 bases between. The CDR3 coding sequence is TGTGCCAGCAGCAGACAGGGGAGGGGAGAGACCCAGTACTTC. Protein product: CASSRQGRGETQYF.

The CDR3 nucleotides are TGTGCCTGGAGTAGGGTCGACAATCAGCCCCAGCATTTT. This translates into CAWSRVDNQPQHF. The chain links TRBV30 to TRBJ1-5; D ambiguous. Germline CDR1 reads GTSNPN; CDR2 reads SVGIG (reference sequence). CDR3 length equals 13 residues. V was shortened by 2 bases and J by 3 bases, with 8 bases between the two germline ends.

This clone has at least ten counts. Other DNA sequences in this specimen translate into the identical CDR3. The chain recombines TRBV27 with TRBJ1-1, with D perhaps matching TRBD1 (5 bases). The germline V and J ends were trimmed by 4 bases and 5 bases, with 11 bases remaining between them. The CDR3 has 13 amino acids. Germline assignment: CDR1 MNHEY and CDR2 SMNVEV (reference sequence). In DNA form, the CDR3 reads TGTGCCAGCAGTTCGCAGGGTAGAACTGAAGCTTTCTTT. Translation: CASSSQGRTEAFF.

This rearrangement joins TRBV5-5 to TRBJ1-6; D is possibly TRBD1 (6 bases). This CDR3 is built from 14 residues. Trimming cost V 3 bases and J 7 bases, with 11 bases left between them. Germline values: CDR1 SGHKS, CDR2 YYEKEE (reference sequence). CDR3 sequence (DNA): TGTGCCAGCAGCTCGAATACAGGGAATTCACCCCTCCACTTT. Translation gives CASSSNTGNSPLHF.

This clone has a single count. The chain couples TRBV7-2 to TRBJ1-5; 7 bases map to TRBD1. Trimming took 4 bases from V and 3 from J; bases not matched to a gene: 3. CDR3 size: 14 residues. Germline V gene lookup returns CDR1 SGHTA and CDR2 FQGNSA. CDR3 protein: CASSSGQFNQPQHF. CDR3 DNA sequence: TGTGCCAGCAGCTCGGGACAGTTCAATCAGCCCCAGCATTTT.

The J gene is TRBJ1-5, the V gene TRBV2; D ambiguous. Germline V gene lookup returns CDR1 SNHLY and CDR2 FYNNEI. The V and J ends lost 2 bases and 0 bases respectively, with 8 bases between them. The CDR3 loop spans 15 amino acids. CDR3 DNA: TGTGCCAGCAGTGAATTAGACTATAGCAATCAGCCCCAGCATTTT. Translated: CASSELDYSNQPQHF.

This clone was detected once. The chain recombines TRBV7-2 with TRBJ2-3; D is possibly TRBD1 (6 bases). There are 14 residues in the CDR3. The germline V and J ends were trimmed by 5 bases and 7 bases, with 16 bases remaining between them. In germline, CDR1 is SGHTA, CDR2 FQGNSA. In DNA form, the CDR3 reads TGTGCCAGCAGCGAAACCACAGGGATGTATACGCAGTATTTT. It codes for CASSETTGMYTQYF.

This clone was seen only once. This chain uses TRBV5-4 with TRBJ2-2, with D perhaps TRBD2 (6 bases). V gave up 0 bases and J gave up 6 bases, with 12 bases separating them. CDR1 and CDR2 (germline): SGHNT, YYREEE (reference sequence). This CDR3 is built from 15 residues. The CDR3 region is CASSLEGRSAGELFF. The DNA for the CDR3 is TGTGCCAGCAGCTTGGAGGGGAGGTCCGCCGGGGAGCTGTTTTTT.

V usage is TRBV5-1 and J usage is TRBJ2-1; 10 nucleotides align to TRBD1. The CDR3 is made up of 19 amino acids. V dropped 4 bases and J dropped 4; count of bases not matched to a gene: 17. CDR1 and CDR2 (germline): SGHRS, YFSETQ. The CDR3 DNA reads TGCGCCAGCAGCGCCCCGTCCCGGGACAGGGGCCCGTTATACAATGAGCAGTTCTTC. The encoded protein is CASSAPSRDRGPLYNEQFF.

In nucleotides, the CDR3 is TGTGCCAGCAGCTTAGATGGGGGTGTCGTCAGGGAGCAGTACTTC. Translation gives CASSLDGGVVREQYF. The J gene is TRBJ2-7, the V gene TRBV7-8; D is perhaps TRBD1 or TRBD2 (5 bases each). The germline V gene has CDR1 SGHVS and CDR2 FQNEAQ. Deletions cut 1 base from V and 7 bases from J, with 17 bases between. The CDR3 has 15 amino acids.

The chain links TRBV29-1 to TRBJ1-3; D is uncertain. This CDR3 has 12 residues. The V end lost 1 base, the J end lost 4 bases, and 5 bases lay between the germline ends. Germline CDR1 and CDR2: SQVTM and ANQGSEA. CDR3 nucleotides: TGCAGCGTTGAAGGGAGGGGAAACACCATATATTTT. Amino acids: CSVEGRGNTIYF.

At least ten counts were recorded for this clone. This sequence joins TRBV4-2 and TRBJ1-4, with D possibly being TRBD1 (5 bases). This CDR3 spans 15 amino acids. CDR1 and CDR2 (germline): LGHNA, YNFKEQ. Trimming removed 4 bases at V and 2 bases at J, with 11 bases between. CDR3 in DNA: TGTGCCAGCAGCCGGGACGATTCGACTAATGAAAAACTGTTTTTT. Its protein is CASSRDDSTNEKLFF.

As concerns this clone: Relative to the germline gene, one junction end is altered; a read error may explain this. The J gene is TRBJ2-5, the V gene TRBV9, with D unclear. The CDR3 totals 16 residues. Germline loops: CDR1 SGDLS, CDR2 YYNGEE. CDR3 residues: CASSVASGLSRETRYF. Written as DNA, the CDR3 is TGTGCCAGCAGCGTAGCTTCGGGCCTGTCCAGAGAGACCCGGTACTTC. The variable domain in full, completed from reference TRBV9 and TRBJ2-5, reads DSGVTQTPKHLITATGQRVTLRCSPRSGDLSVYWYQQSLDQGLQFLIQYYNGEERAKGNILERFSAQQFPDLHSELNLSSLELGDSALYFCASSVASGLSRETRYFGPGTRLLVL.

The V call is TRBV11-2, the J call TRBJ2-4; 7 bases are a match to TRBD1. CDR1 and CDR2 from the germline V gene are SGHAT and FQNNGV. Germline trimming cut 1 base from V and 6 bases from J; bases unmatched to any gene: 3. The CDR3 consists of 14 residues. The CDR3 DNA follows: TGTGCCAGCAGCTTAGGCCACAGGGGAAACATTCAGTACTTC. This gives the protein CASSLGHRGNIQYF.

The genes are TRBV4-3 and TRBJ2-7, with 8 bases aligning to TRBD1. CDR1 is LGHNA and CDR2 is YSLEER in the germline V gene. The CDR3 has 19 amino acids. Losses at the gene ends were 4 bases for V and 3 bases for J; bases not matched to a gene: 20. The DNA of the CDR3 is TGCGCCAGCAGCCCCGGGGGCGTTGCAGGACAGGGTGGTCTCTACGAGCAGTACTTC. Protein product: CASSPGGVAGQGGLYEQYF.

The chain employs TRBV2 and TRBJ1-1, with D unresolved. Germline CDR1 and CDR2: SNHLY and FYNNEI. This CDR3 spans 13 amino acids. V was pared by 5 bases and J by 4 bases, with 11 bases between. The CDR3 DNA sequence: TGTGCCAGCAGTTCTAGACAAGGCACTGAAGCTTTCTTT. This encodes CASSSRQGTEAFF.

The rearrangement joins TRBV5-4 to TRBJ2-2; no firm D call. V lost 6 bases to trimming and J lost 1 base, with 13 bases between them. CDR1 and CDR2 from the germline V gene are SGHNT and YYREEE (reference sequence). This CDR3 has 15 amino acids. As DNA, the CDR3 is TGTGCCAGCACCAGAGGTGGGATGAACACCGGGGAGCTGTTTTTT. Its protein product is CASTRGGMNTGELFF.

The chain has TRBV19 and TRBJ2-3, with D perhaps matching TRBD1 (5 bases). From germline, CDR1 is LNHDA and CDR2 SQIVND (reference sequence). The CDR3 contains 11 residues. The CDR3 region is CATGRGDTQYF. For the CDR3, the DNA is TGTGCAACTGGTAGGGGAGATACGCAGTATTTT.

The chain recombines TRBV5-5 with TRBJ1-3; D may be TRBD1 (6 bases). Per the germline V gene, CDR1 is SGHKS and CDR2 is YYEKEE (reference sequence). Trimming removed 0 bases at V and 0 bases at J, with 13 bases between. This CDR3 is built from 17 residues. The CDR3 reads CASSLGGRLYSGNTIYF. The DNA for the CDR3 is TGTGCCAGCAGCTTGGGGGGGCGACTGTACTCTGGAAACACCATATATTTT.

This chain uses TRBV5-4 with TRBJ2-1; D not resolved. CDR1 is SGHNT, CDR2 YYREEE, per germline (reference sequence). The CDR3 extends over 14 amino acids. V lost 0 bases, J lost 6 bases, and 10 bases lay in between. The CDR3 sequence: CASSLVGRSNEQFF. DNA for the CDR3: TGTGCCAGCAGCTTGGTAGGCAGGAGCAATGAGCAGTTCTTC.